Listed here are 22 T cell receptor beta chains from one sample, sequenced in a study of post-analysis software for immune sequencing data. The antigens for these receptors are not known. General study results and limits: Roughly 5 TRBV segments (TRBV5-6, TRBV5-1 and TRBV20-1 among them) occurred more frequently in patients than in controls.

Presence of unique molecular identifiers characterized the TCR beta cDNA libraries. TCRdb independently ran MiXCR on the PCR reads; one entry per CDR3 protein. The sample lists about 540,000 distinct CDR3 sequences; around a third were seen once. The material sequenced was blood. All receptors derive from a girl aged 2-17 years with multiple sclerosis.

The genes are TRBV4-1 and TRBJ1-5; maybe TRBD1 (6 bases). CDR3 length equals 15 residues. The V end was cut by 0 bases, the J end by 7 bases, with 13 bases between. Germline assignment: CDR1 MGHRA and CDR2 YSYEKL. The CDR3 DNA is TGCGCCAGCAGCCAAGATGTGTCAGGGGACCAGCCCCAGCATTTT. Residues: CASSQDVSGDQPQHF.

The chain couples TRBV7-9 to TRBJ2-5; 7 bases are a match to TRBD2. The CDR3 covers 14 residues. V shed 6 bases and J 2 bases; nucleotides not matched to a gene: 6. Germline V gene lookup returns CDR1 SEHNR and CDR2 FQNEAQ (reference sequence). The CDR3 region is CASSSPGGQETQYF. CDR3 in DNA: TGTGCCAGCAGTTCCCCCGGGGGGCAAGAGACCCAGTACTTC.

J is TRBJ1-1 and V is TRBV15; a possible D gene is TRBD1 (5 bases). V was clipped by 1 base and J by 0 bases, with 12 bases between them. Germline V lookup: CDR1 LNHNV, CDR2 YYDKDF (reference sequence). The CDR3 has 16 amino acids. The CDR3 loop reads CATSRVLGPMNTEAFF. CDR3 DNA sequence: TGTGCCACCAGCAGAGTACTGGGGCCCATGAACACTGAAGCTTTCTTT.

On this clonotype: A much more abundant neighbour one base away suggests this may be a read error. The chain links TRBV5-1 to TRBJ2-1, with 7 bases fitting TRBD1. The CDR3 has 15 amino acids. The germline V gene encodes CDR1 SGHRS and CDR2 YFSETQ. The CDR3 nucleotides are TGCGCCAGCAGCTTGGACAGGGGAACTTACAATGAGCGGTTCTTC. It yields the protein CASSLDRGTYNERFF.

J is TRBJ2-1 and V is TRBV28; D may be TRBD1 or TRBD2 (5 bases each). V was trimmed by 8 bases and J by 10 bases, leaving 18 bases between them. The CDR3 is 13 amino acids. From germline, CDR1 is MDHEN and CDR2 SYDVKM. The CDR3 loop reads CASRRVAGNEQFF. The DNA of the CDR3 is TGTGCCAGCCGCAGGGTGGCGGGCAACGAGCAGTTCTTC.

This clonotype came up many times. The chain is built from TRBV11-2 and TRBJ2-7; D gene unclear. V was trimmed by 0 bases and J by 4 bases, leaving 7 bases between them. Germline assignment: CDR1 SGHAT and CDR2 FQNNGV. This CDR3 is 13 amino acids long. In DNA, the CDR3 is TGTGCCAGCAGCTTAGATGGAGCGTACGAGCAGTACTTC. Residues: CASSLDGAYEQYF.

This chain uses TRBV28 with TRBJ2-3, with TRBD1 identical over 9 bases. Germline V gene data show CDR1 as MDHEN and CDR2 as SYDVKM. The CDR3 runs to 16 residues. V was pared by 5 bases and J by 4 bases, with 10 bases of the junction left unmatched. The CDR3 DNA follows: TGTGCCAGCAGTCCACAGGGGGCAGCGGGCGCAGATACGCAGTATTTT. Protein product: CASSPQGAAGADTQYF. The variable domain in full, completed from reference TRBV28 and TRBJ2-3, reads DVKVTQSSRYLVKRTGEKVFLECVQDMDHENMFWYRQDPGLGLRLIYFSYDVKMKEKGDIPEGYSVSREKKERFSLILESASTNQTSMYLCASSPQGAAGADTQYFGPGTRLTVL.

In DNA form, the CDR3 reads TGTGCCAGCAGCCGGCTCCGAGATACGCAGTATTTT. Its protein is CASSRLRDTQYF. V and J are TRBV12-3 or TRBV12-4 and TRBJ2-3; D ambiguous. Deletions cut 6 bases from V and 5 bases from J, with 9 bases between. This CDR3 has 12 amino acids.

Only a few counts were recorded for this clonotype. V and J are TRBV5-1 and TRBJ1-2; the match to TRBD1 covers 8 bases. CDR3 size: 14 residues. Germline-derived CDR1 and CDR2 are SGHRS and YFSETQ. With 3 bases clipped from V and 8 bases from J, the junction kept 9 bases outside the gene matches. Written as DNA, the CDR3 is TGCGCCAGCAGCTCTAGGGCAGGGGGCGACGGCTACACCTTC. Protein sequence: CASSSRAGGDGYTF.

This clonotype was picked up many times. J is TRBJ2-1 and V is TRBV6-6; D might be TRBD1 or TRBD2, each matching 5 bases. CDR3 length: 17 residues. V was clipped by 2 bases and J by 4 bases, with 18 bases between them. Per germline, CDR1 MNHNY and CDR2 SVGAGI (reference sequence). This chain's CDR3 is CASSYPNLGEFYNEQFF. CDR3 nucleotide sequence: TGTGCCAGCAGTTACCCTAATTTGGGGGAGTTTTACAATGAGCAGTTCTTC.

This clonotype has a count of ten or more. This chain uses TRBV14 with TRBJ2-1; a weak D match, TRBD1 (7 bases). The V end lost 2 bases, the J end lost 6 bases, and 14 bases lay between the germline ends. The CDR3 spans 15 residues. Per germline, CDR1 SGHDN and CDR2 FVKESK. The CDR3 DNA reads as TGTGCCAGCAGCCAAATATGGCAGGGGGGCAATGAGCAGTTCTTC. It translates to CASSQIWQGGNEQFF.

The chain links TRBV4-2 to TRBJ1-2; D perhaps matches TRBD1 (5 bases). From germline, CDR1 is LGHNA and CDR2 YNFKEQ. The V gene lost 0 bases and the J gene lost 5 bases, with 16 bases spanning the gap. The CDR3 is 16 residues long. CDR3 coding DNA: TGTGCCAGCAGCCAAGAATGGCAGGGACGGACATATGGCTACACCTTC. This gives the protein CASSQEWQGRTYGYTF.

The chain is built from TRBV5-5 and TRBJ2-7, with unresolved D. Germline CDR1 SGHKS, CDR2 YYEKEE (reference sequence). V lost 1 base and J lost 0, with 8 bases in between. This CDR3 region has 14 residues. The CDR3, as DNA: TGTGCCAGCAGCTTGAGGCGGAGCTCCTACGAGCAGTACTTC. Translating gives CASSLRRSSYEQYF.

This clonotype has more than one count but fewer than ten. The DNA for the CDR3 is TGTGCCAGCACCCTGGGACAGGGTCGCAATCAGCCCCAGCATTTT. It is translated as CASTLGQGRNQPQHF. J is TRBJ1-5 and V is TRBV12-3 or TRBV12-4; TRBD1 aligns across 9 bases. The CDR3 totals 15 residues. After removal of 7 bases from V and 2 bases from J, the junction contained 6 bases not matched to a gene.

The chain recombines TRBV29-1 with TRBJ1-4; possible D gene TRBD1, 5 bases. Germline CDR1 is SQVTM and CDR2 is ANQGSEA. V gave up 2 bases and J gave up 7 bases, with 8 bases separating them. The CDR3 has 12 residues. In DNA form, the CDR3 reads TGCAGCGTTGAACTAGACAGTGAAAAACTGTTTTTT. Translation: CSVELDSEKLFF.

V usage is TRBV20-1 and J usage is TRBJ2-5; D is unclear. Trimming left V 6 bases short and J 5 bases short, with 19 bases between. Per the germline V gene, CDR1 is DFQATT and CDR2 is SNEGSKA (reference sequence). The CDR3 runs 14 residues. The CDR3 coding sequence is TGCAGTGCCCAAGGCTCGGTACGGGTTGAGACCCAGTACTTC. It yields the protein CSAQGSVRVETQYF.

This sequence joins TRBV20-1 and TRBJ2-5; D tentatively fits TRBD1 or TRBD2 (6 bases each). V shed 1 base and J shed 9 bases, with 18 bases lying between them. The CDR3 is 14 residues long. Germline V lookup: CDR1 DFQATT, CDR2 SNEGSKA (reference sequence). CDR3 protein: CSARVKGGLSPQYF. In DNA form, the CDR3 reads TGCAGTGCTAGAGTGAAGGGGGGTTTATCGCCCCAGTACTTC.

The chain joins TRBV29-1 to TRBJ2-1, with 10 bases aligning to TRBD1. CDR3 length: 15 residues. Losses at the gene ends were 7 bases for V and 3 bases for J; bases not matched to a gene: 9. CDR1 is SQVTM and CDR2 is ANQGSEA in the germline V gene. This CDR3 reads CSGDLGTGDYNEQFF. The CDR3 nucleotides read TGCAGCGGAGACTTGGGGACAGGGGACTACAATGAGCAGTTCTTC.

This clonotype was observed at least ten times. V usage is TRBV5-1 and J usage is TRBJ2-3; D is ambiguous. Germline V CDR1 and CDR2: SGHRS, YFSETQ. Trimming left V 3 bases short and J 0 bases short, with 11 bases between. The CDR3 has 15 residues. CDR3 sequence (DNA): TGCGCCAGCAGCTCCCTGGCTGGGAGCACAGATACGCAGTATTTT. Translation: CASSSLAGSTDTQYF.

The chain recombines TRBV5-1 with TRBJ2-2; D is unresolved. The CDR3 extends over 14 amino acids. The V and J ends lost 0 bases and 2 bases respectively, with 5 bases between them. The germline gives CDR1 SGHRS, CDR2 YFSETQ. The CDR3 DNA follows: TGCGCCAGCAGCTTGGTGCATAACACCGGGGAGCTGTTTTTT. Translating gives CASSLVHNTGELFF. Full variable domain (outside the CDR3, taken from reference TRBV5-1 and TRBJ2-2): KAGVTQTPRYLIKTRGQQVTLSCSPISGHRSVSWYQQTPGQGLQFLFEYFSETQRNKGNFPGRFSGRQFSNSRSEMNVSTLELGDSALYLCASSLVHNTGELFFGEGSRLTVL.

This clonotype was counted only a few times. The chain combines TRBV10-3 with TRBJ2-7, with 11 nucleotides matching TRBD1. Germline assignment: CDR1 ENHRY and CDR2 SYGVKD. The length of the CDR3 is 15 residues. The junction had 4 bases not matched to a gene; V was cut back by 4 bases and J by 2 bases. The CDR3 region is CAISAGQGGPYEQYF. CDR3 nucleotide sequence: TGTGCCATCAGTGCGGGACAGGGGGGACCCTACGAGCAGTACTTC.

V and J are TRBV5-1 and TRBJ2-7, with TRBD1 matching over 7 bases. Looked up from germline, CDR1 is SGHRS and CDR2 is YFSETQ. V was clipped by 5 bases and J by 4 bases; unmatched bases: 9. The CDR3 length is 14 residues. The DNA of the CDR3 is TGCGCCAGCAGTTATGACAGGGAAAGTTACGAGCAGTACTTC. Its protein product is CASSYDRESYEQYF.